One and the same sample provided the 22 T cell receptor beta chains below, sequenced in a study of blood T cell repertoires in COVID-19. Assay: immunoSEQ multiplex PCR; the TCRdb copy retains only in-frame clones and omits some. The data contain 350,000 to 450,000 clones, roughly 90% of them singletons. Sequenced sample: PBMCs or T cells enriched from blood (not recorded which). The receptors were gathered from a woman aged 40 to 49 who had been exposed to COVID-19.

This clone has just one count. The chain carries TRBV6-5 and TRBJ1-5; no firm D call. The CDR3 totals 15 residues. V was trimmed by 2 bases and J by 2 bases, leaving 10 bases between them. Looked up from germline, CDR1 is MNHEY and CDR2 is SVGAGI. The CDR3 spells CASSYGGLGNQPQHF. The CDR3 bases are TGTGCCAGCAGTTACGGTGGTTTAGGCAATCAGCCCCAGCATTTT.

This chain uses TRBV19 with TRBJ2-7; a weak D match, TRBD1 (7 bases). Per the germline V gene, CDR1 is LNHDA and CDR2 is SQIVND (reference sequence). The V end was cut by 7 bases, the J end by 6 bases, with 13 bases between. This CDR3 is 12 amino acids long. CDR3 loop: CASNHRGGEQYF. The CDR3 DNA reads as TGTGCCAGTAACCACAGGGGAGGCGAGCAGTACTTC.

This rearrangement joins TRBV9 to TRBJ1-1; 8 nucleotides match TRBD1. The germline CDR1 and CDR2 sequences are SGDLS and YYNGEE. This CDR3 comprises 18 residues. J gave up 0 bases and V 3 bases, and 13 bases lay outside the gene matches. CDR3: CASSGTGRARTLNTEAFF. CDR3 DNA sequence: TGTGCCAGCAGCGGGACAGGGAGGGCCCGGACCCTGAACACTGAAGCTTTCTTT.

This clone appeared a few times. Other DNA sequences in this specimen translate into the identical CDR3. The V call is TRBV3-1 (or the pseudogene TRBV3-2), the J call TRBJ2-7; a possible D gene is TRBD2 (6 bases). CDR3 length: 15 amino acids. Trimming took off 1 base at V and 2 bases at J, with 12 bases between the two ends. Germline CDR1 LGHDT, CDR2 YNNKEL (reference sequence). CDR3 sequence (DNA): TGTGCCAGCAGCCAAGGTGGGACTGGAGCCTACGAGCAGTACTTC. Translated: CASSQGGTGAYEQYF.

This chain uses TRBV7-2 with TRBJ2-2; a possible D gene is TRBD2 (5 bases). Germline CDR1 reads SGHTA; CDR2 reads FQGNSA. This CDR3 has 14 residues. Trimming pared 5 bases from V and 6 bases from J, leaving 13 bases between. The CDR3 nucleotides are TGTGCCAGCAGCCCCCAACTAGTTTCCGGGGAGCTGTTTTTT. Translation gives CASSPQLVSGELFF.

The V and J genes are TRBV2 and TRBJ1-2, with TRBD1 matching over 9 bases. CDR3 size: 13 residues. The V segment lost 8 bases and the J segment 4 bases; nucleotides outside the gene matches: 5. CDR1 is SNHLY, CDR2 FYNNEI, per germline. CDR3 sequence reads: CASGDRVLYGYTF. CDR3 nucleotide sequence: TGTGCCAGCGGGGACAGGGTCCTCTATGGCTACACCTTC. Looking up the rest from reference TRBV2 and TRBJ1-2 gives the full variable domain: EPEVTQTPSHQVTQMGQEVILRCVPISNHLYFYWYRQILGQKVEFLVSFYNNEISEKSEIFDDQFSVERPDGSNFTLKIRSTKLEDSAMYFCASGDRVLYGYTFGSGTRLTVV.

This rearrangement joins TRBV7-8 to TRBJ2-1; D is possibly TRBD1 (5 bases). V shed 4 bases and J shed 0 bases, with 7 bases lying between them. The CDR3 loop spans 14 amino acids. Germline V gene lookup returns CDR1 SGHVS and CDR2 FQNEAQ. CDR3 coding DNA: TGTGCCAGCAGCTGGGGCTTCTCCTACAATGAGCAGTTCTTC. Translated: CASSWGFSYNEQFF.

The chain recombines TRBV20-1 with TRBJ2-5; maybe TRBD1 (5 bases). CDR1 and CDR2 from the germline V gene are DFQATT and SNEGSKA (reference sequence). The V gene lost 5 bases and the J gene lost 4 bases, with 8 bases spanning the gap. This CDR3 contains 11 residues. As DNA, the CDR3 is TGCAGTGCTCTCAGGGCAGAGACCCAGTACTTC. Protein: CSALRAETQYF.

V is TRBV19 and J is TRBJ1-6, with 7 positions matching TRBD1. V shed 6 bases, J shed 7 bases, and the junction held 9 bases outside the gene matches. Germline values: CDR1 LNHDA, CDR2 SQIVND (reference sequence). This CDR3 is 15 amino acids long. CDR3 nucleotide sequence: TGTGCCAGTAGGAACAGGGGAAGTTGGAATTCACCCCTCCACTTT. Its protein is CASRNRGSWNSPLHF.

In DNA, the CDR3 is TGTGCCAGCTCACCTCGGCAGGGGGATTTCTACGAGCAGTACTTC. This sequence encodes CASSPRQGDFYEQYF. The chain combines TRBV18 with TRBJ2-7, with 7 positions matching TRBD1. The CDR3 consists of 15 residues. V trimming: 3 bases; J trimming: 3 bases; junction bases outside the gene matches: 8. CDR1 and CDR2 from the germline V gene are KGHSH and LQKENI.

The V call is TRBV19, the J call TRBJ1-5; 9 bases align to TRBD1. The CDR3 is made up of 16 amino acids. Losses at the gene ends were 7 bases for V and 3 bases for J; bases not matched to a gene: 10. The V gene's germline CDR1 is LNHDA and CDR2 SQIVND (reference sequence). CDR3 in DNA: TGTGCCAGTACCCCGGGACAGGGATCAGACAATCAGCCCCAGCATTTT. Translation: CASTPGQGSDNQPQHF.

The rearrangement joins TRBV9 to TRBJ2-1, with 8 nucleotides matching TRBD2. The CDR3 has 15 residues. The V and J ends lost 0 bases and 7 bases, in that order; junction bases with no gene match: 6. Germline V lookup: CDR1 SGDLS, CDR2 YYNGEE. The CDR3 coding sequence is TGTGCCAGCAGCGTAGACGTAGCGGGGCGGAATGAGCAGTTCTTC. As protein: CASSVDVAGRNEQFF.

CDR3 nucleotides: TGCGCCAGCAGCCAACGAATTCAGGGGAGTAGCAATCAGCCCCAGCATTTT. Its translation is CASSQRIQGSSNQPQHF. The chain combines TRBV4-1 with TRBJ1-5; possible D gene TRBD1, 6 bases. Trimming removed 2 bases at V and 0 bases at J, with 14 bases between. CDR1 is MGHRA, CDR2 YSYEKL, per germline. CDR3 length: 17 residues.

The rearrangement joins TRBV10-3 to TRBJ2-7; no clear D. CDR3 length: 15 residues. CDR1 is ENHRY, CDR2 SYGVKD, per germline. Trimming took 6 bases from V and 3 from J, leaving 18 bases between them. This CDR3 reads CAISDPRRGGYEQYF. Here the CDR3 DNA reads TGTGCCATCAGCGACCCTCGTCGAGGTGGCTACGAGCAGTACTTC.

V and J are TRBV11-2 and TRBJ2-7, with 8 bases matching TRBD2. This CDR3 is built from 14 residues. Germline CDR1 is SGHAT and CDR2 is FQNNGV. Trimming took 5 bases from V and 3 from J; bases not matched to a gene: 6. Here the CDR3 DNA reads TGTGCCAGCAGCCTCCGGACTAGCCACTACGAGCAGTACTTC. This codes for CASSLRTSHYEQYF.

The chain is built from TRBV6-2 or TRBV6-3 and TRBJ2-7; 9 nucleotides agree with TRBD1. The CDR3 covers 16 residues. CDR1 MNHEY and CDR2 SVGEGT come from the germline V gene. Unmatched junction bases numbered 10, after V lost 2 bases and J lost 5 bases. CDR3 region: CASSYPPGQGRDEQYF. The CDR3 nucleotides read TGTGCCAGCAGTTACCCACCGGGACAGGGTCGAGACGAGCAGTACTTC.

The chain carries TRBV2 and TRBJ2-1; 10 bases map to TRBD2. This CDR3 comprises 17 residues. Germline CDR1 reads SNHLY; CDR2 reads FYNNEI. V lost 6 bases to trimming and J lost 4 bases; unmatched junction nucleotides: 12. CDR3 sequence (DNA): TGTGCCAGCAGCCCCGGTCTAGCGGGAGTAACTTACAATGAGCAGTTCTTC. It translates to CASSPGLAGVTYNEQFF.

The rearrangement uses TRBV7-3 and TRBJ1-2, with TRBD1 matching over 8 bases. The CDR3 spans 13 residues. Per germline, CDR1 SGHTA and CDR2 FQGTGA. The junction had 13 bases not matched to a gene; V was cut back by 6 bases and J by 13 bases. The CDR3 nucleotides read TGTGCCAGCAGTTATCAACAGGGGGTGAGGGTCACCTTC. Translating it yields CASSYQQGVRVTF.

The J gene is TRBJ2-3, the V gene TRBV27; TRBD2 is a possible D gene (6 bases). This CDR3 is 15 amino acids long. Germline CDR1 and CDR2: MNHEY and SMNVEV (reference sequence). Trimming left V 7 bases short and J 7 bases short, with 21 bases between. The CDR3 reads CASTRLDRRGNTQYF. CDR3 coding DNA: TGTGCCAGCACCCGCCTGGACCGCCGCGGGAATACGCAGTATTTT.

This rearrangement joins TRBV15 to TRBJ2-7, with D tentatively TRBD2 (5 bases). Germline assignment: CDR1 LNHNV and CDR2 YYDKDF (reference sequence). Between the trimmed V and J ends, which lost 0 bases and 0 bases, there was a span of 9 bases. The CDR3 is 15 residues long. CDR3 region: CATSRDPAASYEQYF. The CDR3 coding sequence is TGTGCCACCAGCAGAGATCCAGCGGCCTCCTACGAGCAGTACTTC.

The chain recombines TRBV3-1 (or the pseudogene TRBV3-2) with TRBJ2-1; 12 positions match TRBD2. CDR1 and CDR2 from the germline V gene are LGHDT and YNNKEL (reference sequence). J was trimmed by 9 bases and V by 4 bases; bases with no gene match: 22. There are 20 residues in the CDR3. The CDR3 reads CASSPHPLSSGGALGGEQFF. CDR3 nucleotides: TGTGCCAGCAGCCCACACCCCCTCTCTAGCGGGGGGGCGTTGGGGGGTGAGCAGTTCTTC.

A single count supports this clone. The rearrangement joins TRBV24-1 to TRBJ2-1; 10 nucleotides line up with TRBD1. The CDR3 extends over 15 amino acids. Germline assignment: CDR1 KGHDR and CDR2 SFDVKD. V gave up 3 bases and J gave up 6 bases; unmatched junction bases: 4. CDR3 sequence (DNA): TGTGCCACCAGTGATAATGGACAGGGGGGCAATGAGCAGTTCTTC. It encodes CATSDNGQGGNEQFF.